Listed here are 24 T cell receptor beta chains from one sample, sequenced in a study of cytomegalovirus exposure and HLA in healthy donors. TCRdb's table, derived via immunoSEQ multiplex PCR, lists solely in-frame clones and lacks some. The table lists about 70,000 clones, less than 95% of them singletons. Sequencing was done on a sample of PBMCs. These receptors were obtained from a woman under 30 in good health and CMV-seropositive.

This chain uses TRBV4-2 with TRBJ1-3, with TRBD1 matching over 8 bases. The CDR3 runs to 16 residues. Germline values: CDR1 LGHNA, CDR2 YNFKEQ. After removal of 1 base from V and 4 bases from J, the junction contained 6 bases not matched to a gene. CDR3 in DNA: TGTGCCAGCAGCCAAGGGACAGGGACGGTAGGAAACACCATATATTTT. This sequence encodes CASSQGTGTVGNTIYF.

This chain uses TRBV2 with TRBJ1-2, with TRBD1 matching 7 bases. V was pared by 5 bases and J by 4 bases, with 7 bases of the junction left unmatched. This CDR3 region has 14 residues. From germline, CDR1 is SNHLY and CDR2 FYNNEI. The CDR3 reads CASSPKGATYGYTF. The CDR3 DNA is TGTGCCAGCAGTCCGAAGGGGGCCACCTATGGCTACACCTTC. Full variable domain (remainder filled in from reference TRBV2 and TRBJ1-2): EPEVTQTPSHQVTQMGQEVILRCVPISNHLYFYWYRQILGQKVEFLVSFYNNEISEKSEIFDDQFSVERPDGSNFTLKIRSTKLEDSAMYFCASSPKGATYGYTFGSGTRLTVV.

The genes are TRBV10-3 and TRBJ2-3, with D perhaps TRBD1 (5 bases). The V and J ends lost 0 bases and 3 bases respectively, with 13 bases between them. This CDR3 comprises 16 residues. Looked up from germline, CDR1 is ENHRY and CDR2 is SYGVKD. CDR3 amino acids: CAISESTRAGTDTQYF. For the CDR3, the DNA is TGTGCCATCAGTGAGTCGACTCGGGCAGGGACAGATACGCAGTATTTT.

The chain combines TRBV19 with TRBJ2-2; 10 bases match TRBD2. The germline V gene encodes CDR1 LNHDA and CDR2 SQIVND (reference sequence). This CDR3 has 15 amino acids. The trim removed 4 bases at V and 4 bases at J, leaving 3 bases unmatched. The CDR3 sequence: CASSTGTSATGELFF. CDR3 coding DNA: TGTGCCAGTAGTACCGGGACTAGCGCCACCGGGGAGCTGTTTTTT. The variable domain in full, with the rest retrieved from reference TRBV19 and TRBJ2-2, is DGGITQSPKYLFRKEGQNVTLSCEQNLNHDAMYWYRQDPGQGLRLIYYSQIVNDFQKGDIAEGYSVSREKKESFPLTVTSAQKNPTAFYLCASSTGTSATGELFFGEGSRLTVL.

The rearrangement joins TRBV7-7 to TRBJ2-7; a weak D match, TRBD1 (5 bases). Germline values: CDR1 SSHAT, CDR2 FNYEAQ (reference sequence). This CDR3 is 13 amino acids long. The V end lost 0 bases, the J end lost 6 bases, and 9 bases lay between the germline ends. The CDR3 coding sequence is TGTGCCAGCAGCTTAGCCTCAGGGCGCGAGCAGTACTTC. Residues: CASSLASGREQYF.

The DNA of the CDR3 is TGCGCCAGCAGCCCTGACAGGGGTCAGCCCCAGCATTTT. Translated, it gives CASSPDRGQPQHF. The chain employs TRBV5-1 and TRBJ1-5, with TRBD1 identical over 8 bases. J lost 6 bases, V lost 4 bases, and 3 bases had no gene match. CDR1 is SGHRS, CDR2 YFSETQ, per germline. This CDR3 has 13 residues.

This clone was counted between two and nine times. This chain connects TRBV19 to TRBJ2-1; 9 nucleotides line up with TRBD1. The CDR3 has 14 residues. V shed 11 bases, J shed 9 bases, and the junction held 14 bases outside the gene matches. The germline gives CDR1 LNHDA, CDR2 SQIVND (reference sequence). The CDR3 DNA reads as TGTGCCTGCGGGGGACAGGGTGAGGCCAGTGAGCAGTTCTTC. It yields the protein CACGGQGEASEQFF.

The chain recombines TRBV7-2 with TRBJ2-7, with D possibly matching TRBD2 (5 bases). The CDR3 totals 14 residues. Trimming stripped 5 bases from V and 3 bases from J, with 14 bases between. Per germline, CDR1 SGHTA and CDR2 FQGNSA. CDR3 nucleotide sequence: TGTGCCAGCAGCCCACCCCCCGGGGACTACGAGCAGTACTTC. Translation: CASSPPPGDYEQYF.

CDR3 region: CASSAQGARETQYF. DNA for the CDR3: TGTGCCAGCAGCGCCCAGGGGGCGAGGGAGACCCAGTACTTC. This sequence joins TRBV9 and TRBJ2-5, with TRBD1 identical over 8 bases. The CDR3 has 14 residues. Trimming removed 3 bases from V and 5 bases from J; junction bases left unmatched: 6. Germline-derived CDR1 and CDR2 are SGDLS and YYNGEE.

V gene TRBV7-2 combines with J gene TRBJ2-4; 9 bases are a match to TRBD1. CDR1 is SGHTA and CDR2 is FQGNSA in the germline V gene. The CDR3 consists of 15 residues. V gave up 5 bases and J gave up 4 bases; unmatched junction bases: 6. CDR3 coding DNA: TGTGCCAGCAGCCCAGTGGGGACAGGGAAAAACATTCAGTACTTC. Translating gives CASSPVGTGKNIQYF.

Here the CDR3 DNA reads TGTGCCAGCAGCTCGGGACTAGCGGATCCGTATTTT. This encodes CASSSGLADPYF. The chain links TRBV7-8 to TRBJ2-3, with 11 nucleotides matching TRBD2. Germline values: CDR1 SGHVS, CDR2 FQNEAQ. Trimming at V came to 4 bases and at J to 14 bases, leaving 5 bases not matched to a gene. The length of the CDR3 is 12 residues.

The CDR3 reads CASSPSSYEQYF. Written as DNA, the CDR3 is TGTGCCAGCTCCCCGAGCTCCTACGAGCAGTACTTC. The genes are TRBV18 and TRBJ2-7, with no clear D. V lost 6 bases, J lost 0 bases, and 6 bases lay in between. The CDR3 consists of 12 residues. CDR1 and CDR2 from the germline V gene are KGHSH and LQKENI.

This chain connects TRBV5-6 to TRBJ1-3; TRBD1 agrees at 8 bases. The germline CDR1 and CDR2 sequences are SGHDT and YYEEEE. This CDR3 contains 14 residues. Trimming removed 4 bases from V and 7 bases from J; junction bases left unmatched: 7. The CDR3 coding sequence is TGTGCCAGCAGCCTAGGACAGGGTGGGAACACCATATATTTT. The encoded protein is CASSLGQGGNTIYF.

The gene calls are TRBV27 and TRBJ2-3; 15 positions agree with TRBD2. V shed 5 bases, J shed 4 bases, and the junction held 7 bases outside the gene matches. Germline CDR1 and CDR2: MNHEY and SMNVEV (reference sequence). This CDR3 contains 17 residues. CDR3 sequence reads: CASSKGLAGGLSDTQYF. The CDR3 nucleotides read TGTGCCAGCAGTAAGGGACTAGCGGGGGGCCTTTCAGATACGCAGTATTTT.

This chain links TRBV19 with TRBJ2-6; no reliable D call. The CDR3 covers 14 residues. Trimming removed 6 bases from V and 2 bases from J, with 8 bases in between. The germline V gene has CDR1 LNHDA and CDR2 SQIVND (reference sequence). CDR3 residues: CASRQVAGANVLTF. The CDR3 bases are TGTGCCAGTAGACAAGTGGCTGGGGCCAACGTCCTGACTTTC.

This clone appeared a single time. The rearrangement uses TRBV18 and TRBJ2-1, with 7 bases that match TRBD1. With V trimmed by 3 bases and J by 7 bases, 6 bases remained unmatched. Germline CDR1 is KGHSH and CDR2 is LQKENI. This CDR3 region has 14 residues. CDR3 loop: CASSPLQGKNEQFF. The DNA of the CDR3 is TGTGCCAGCTCACCCTTACAGGGGAAAAATGAGCAGTTCTTC.

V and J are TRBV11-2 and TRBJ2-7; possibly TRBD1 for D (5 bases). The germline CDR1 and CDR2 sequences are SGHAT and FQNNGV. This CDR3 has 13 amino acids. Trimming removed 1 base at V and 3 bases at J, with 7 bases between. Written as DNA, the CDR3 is TGTGCCAGCAGCTTAGGGGGCAACTACGAGCAGTACTTC. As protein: CASSLGGNYEQYF.

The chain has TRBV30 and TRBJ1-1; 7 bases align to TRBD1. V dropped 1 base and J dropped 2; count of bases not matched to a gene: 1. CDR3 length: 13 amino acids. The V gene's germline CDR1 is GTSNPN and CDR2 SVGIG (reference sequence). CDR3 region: CAWSGDSNTEAFF. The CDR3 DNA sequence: TGTGCCTGGAGTGGGGACAGCAACACTGAAGCTTTCTTT.

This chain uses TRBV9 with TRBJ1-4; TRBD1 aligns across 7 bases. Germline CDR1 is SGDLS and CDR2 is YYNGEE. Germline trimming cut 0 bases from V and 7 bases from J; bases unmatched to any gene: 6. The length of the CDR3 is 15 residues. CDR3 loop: CASSVGLGDSEKLFF. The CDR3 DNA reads TGTGCCAGCAGCGTAGGTCTAGGGGACAGTGAAAAACTGTTTTTT. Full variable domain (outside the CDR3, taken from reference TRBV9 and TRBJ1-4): DSGVTQTPKHLITATGQRVTLRCSPRSGDLSVYWYQQSLDQGLQFLIQYYNGEERAKGNILERFSAQQFPDLHSELNLSSLELGDSALYFCASSVGLGDSEKLFFGSGTQLSVL.

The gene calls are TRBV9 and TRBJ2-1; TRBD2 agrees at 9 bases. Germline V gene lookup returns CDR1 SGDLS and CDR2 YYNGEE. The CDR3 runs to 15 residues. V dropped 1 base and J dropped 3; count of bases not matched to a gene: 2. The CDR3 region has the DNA TGTGCCAGCAGCGTAAGGACTAGCGACTACAATGAGCAGTTCTTC. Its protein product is CASSVRTSDYNEQFF.

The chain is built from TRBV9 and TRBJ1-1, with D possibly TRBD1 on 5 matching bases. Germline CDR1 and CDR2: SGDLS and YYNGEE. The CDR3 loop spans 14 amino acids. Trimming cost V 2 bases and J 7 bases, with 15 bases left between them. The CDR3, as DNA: TGTGCCAGCAGCGTGAGAGGGGAGGTGGTTGAAGCTTTCTTT. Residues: CASSVRGEVVEAFF.

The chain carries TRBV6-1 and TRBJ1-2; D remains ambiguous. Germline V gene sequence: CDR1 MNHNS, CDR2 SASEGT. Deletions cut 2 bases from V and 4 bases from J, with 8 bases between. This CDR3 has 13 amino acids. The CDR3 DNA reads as TGTGCCAGCAGTGAACAAACAGTCTATGGCTACACCTTC. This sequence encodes CASSEQTVYGYTF.

The CDR3 reads CASSDTKVANEKLFF. CDR3 bases: TGTGCCAGCAGTGACACCAAGGTTGCTAATGAAAAACTGTTTTTT. This rearrangement joins TRBV27 to TRBJ1-4, with D unclear. This CDR3 contains 15 residues. Germline V CDR1 and CDR2: MNHEY, SMNVEV (reference sequence). Trimming left V 5 bases short and J 3 bases short, with 13 bases between. The whole variable domain, filled in from reference TRBV27 and TRBJ1-4, reads EAQVTQNPRYLITVTGKKLTVTCSQNMNHEYMSWYRQDPGLGLRQIYYSMNVEVTDKGDVPEGYKVSRKEKRNFPLILESPSPNQTSLYFCASSDTKVANEKLFFGSGTQLSVL.

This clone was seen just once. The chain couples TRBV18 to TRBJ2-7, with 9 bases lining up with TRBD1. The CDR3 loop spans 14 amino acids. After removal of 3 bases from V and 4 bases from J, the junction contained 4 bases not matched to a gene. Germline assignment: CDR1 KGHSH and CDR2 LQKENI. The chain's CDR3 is CASSPGTGIYEQYF. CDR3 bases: TGTGCCAGCTCACCCGGGACAGGGATATACGAGCAGTACTTC.